The clone carrying this T cell receptor beta chain came up a few times. TCRdb analysed the 5' RACE reads with MiXCR anew, one entry per CDR3 protein. The sample records approximately 470,000 distinct CDR3 sequences, approximately 14% being singletons. This sample was included in a study of identical twins. J was trimmed by 3 bases and V by 1 base; bases with no gene match: 9. The CDR3 sequence is 16 residues long. The germline V gene encodes CDR1 SGHRS and CDR2 YFSETQ. This sample also belongs to another study, concerning yellow fever vaccine responses in identical twins.

The sequence came from a woman aged 18-35 years in good health. Sequencing was carried out using CD4+ T cells sorted from blood. This rearrangement joins TRBV5-1 to TRBJ2-5; TRBD2 aligns across 7 bases. The CDR3 sequence is CASSLMAGVGEETQYF. For the CDR3, the DNA is TGCGCCAGCAGCTTGATGGCGGGGGTTGGGGAAGAGACCCAGTACTTC.